This T cell receptor beta chain was identified in a study of shared clonotypes between healthy human individuals (dated by TCRdb to about 2020). A note on the overall study: A couple of women and a few men aged 18 to 49 years were included in the cohort. Blood TCR repertoires of a handful of healthy adults were deeply sequenced to estimate repertoire size and the extent of clonotype sharing between individuals. To increase sequencing depth and limit assay-specific biases, different laboratories used diverse techniques to prepare libraries and sequence TCR repertoires. Leukapheresis yielded between about 0.8 and 9.5 billion PBMCs per donor. For each donor, CD4 naive and CD4 memory were each given three plates, CD8 naive was given two plates, and CD8 memory was given one plate. The paper as a whole reports these results and caveats: Incomplete sequencing was indicated by rarefaction of sorted-subset datasets, despite the large sequencing depth. Estimated clonotype richness was generally larger for naive than for memory subsets. Sampling was restricted to blood, and TCR repertoires in tissues likely differ from the TCR repertoires found in blood. The genetic and exposure-history diversity represented was limited by the small number of donors. Compared with non-shared clonotypes, clonotypes shared by all four sorted-subset donors had higher generation probabilities. Pairwise subsampling led to the expectation that sequencing depth would affect the degree of clonotype sharing among donors. Sharing across a handful of donors was observed for approximately 5% of naive CD4, 3.5% of naive CD8, about 2.5% of memory CD4, and roughly 0.4% of memory CD8 clonotypes.

About this clone: Its target antigen remains unknown. It has no much larger one-base neighbor in the sample; base qualities were not kept.

Cut back by 10 bases and 7 bases, the V and J ends lie 17 bases apart. The germline V gene gives CDR1 as ENHRY and CDR2 as SYGVKD. Spanning cysteine to phenylalanine, the CDR3 consists of 13 amino acids. The sequence is cut down to CDR3 DNA, 39 bases in frame from base 1. Healthy HIV-negative adults with no recently reported acute infections or vaccinations were included as donors. Every donor was a Caucasian adult residing in Nashville, Tennessee, USA. Magnetic negative selection was used to enrich CD4+ T cells, after which naive cells were positively selected on CD45RA and the negative fraction became the memory subset. Blood was collected by leukapheresis, and PBMCs were isolated by Ficoll-Histopaque density gradient centrifugation and then cryopreserved in liquid nitrogen vapor phase. Analytical flow cytometry was used to check the purity and quantity of every magnetically sorted T cell population. Genomic DNA was isolated from each sorted fraction and quantified by UV absorbance on a Nanodrop 2000c.

Using the deep immunoSEQ assay, multiplex PCR amplified TCR CDR3 regions from genomic DNA. Extracted genomic DNA from each cell subset was spread evenly across all wells of several immunoSEQ 96-well plates, with each plate serving as a replicate. For sorted subsets, about 200 ng genomic DNA, equal to 30,000 to 35,000 T cell genomes, was loaded into each replicate PCR. The purified libraries were quantified using a Qubit 3.0 fluorometer, sized with a Bioanalyzer 2100, and then quantified again using the KAPA Library Quantification kit. Each immunoSEQ 96-well plate was sequenced on its own single-read 150-cycle Illumina NextSeq 550 flow cell. Concerning the study's data processing: The immunoSEQ output contained only junctional sequences without quality scores, so filtering could not match that applied to full-length reads. Sequences were annotated with PyIR, a Python wrapper for IgBLAST v1.9, using IMGT germline references to assign V/J genes and CDR3. Any read was removed if the V/J assignment was weak (E-value above 1e-6), the CDR3 was missing, or the read contained stop codons, out-of-frame junctions, or ambiguous translated residues. V3J clonotypes were defined by identical inferred V gene, J gene, and CDR3 amino acid sequence. To compute the percentage overlap between repertoires, the number of shared unique clonotypes was divided by the size of the smaller repertoire. Repertoire richness was assessed with RTK rarefaction, the Chao1 estimator, and Recon v2.1 estimates of unobserved clonotypes. OLGA was used to compute generation probabilities for all TCRbeta clonotypes that the gDNA method yielded from four donors. TCRdb limited this immuneACCESS table to in-frame rearrangements with V and J called. A share of clones is missing; checked studies link under half to unresolved V genes, and the rest is unexplained. V, J and clone size derive from that table, while D and trimming were established from the DNA sequence. The sample has 2,500,000 or so clones on record, over 85% of them singletons. Around 0.14% of the sample is held by the ten biggest clonotypes.

Material: naive CD4+ T cells sorted from blood. The sample's cell subset or site label, in plain terms: CD45RA+ positively selected. This receptor was taken from a young man in good health. This chain is built from TRBV10-3 and TRBJ1-5; matching of 6 bases hints at TRBD1 as the D gene. The CDR3 protein is CATRRGAGQPQHF. The DNA reads as follows: TGTGCCACCCGGCGGGGGGCGGGGCAGCCCCAGCATTTT.